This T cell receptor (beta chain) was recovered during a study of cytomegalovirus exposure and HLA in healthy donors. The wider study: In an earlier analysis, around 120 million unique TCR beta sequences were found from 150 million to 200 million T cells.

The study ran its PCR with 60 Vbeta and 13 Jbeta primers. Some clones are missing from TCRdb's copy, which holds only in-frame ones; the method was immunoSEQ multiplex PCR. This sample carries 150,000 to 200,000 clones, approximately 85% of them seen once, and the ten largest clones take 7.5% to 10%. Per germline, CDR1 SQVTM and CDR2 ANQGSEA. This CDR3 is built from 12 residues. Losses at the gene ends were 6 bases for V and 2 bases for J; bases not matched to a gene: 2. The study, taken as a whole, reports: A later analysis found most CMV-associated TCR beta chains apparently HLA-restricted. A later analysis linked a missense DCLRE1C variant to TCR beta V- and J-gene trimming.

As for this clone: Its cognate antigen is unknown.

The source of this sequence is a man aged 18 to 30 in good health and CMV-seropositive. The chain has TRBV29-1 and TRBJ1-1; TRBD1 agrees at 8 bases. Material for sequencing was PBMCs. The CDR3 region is CSVGQGNTEAFF. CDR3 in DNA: TGCAGCGTCGGACAGGGAAACACTGAAGCTTTCTTT.